This TCR beta chain was recorded in a study of blood T cells in healthy people across ages. Trimming cost V 10 bases and J 1 base, with 13 bases left between them. In germline, CDR1 is ENHRY, CDR2 SYGVKD. The CDR3 sequence is 13 residues long. Using a J-beta primer mix together with a sample-barcoded 5' primer, a second PCR was run for about 7 to 12 cycles. A single record per CDR3 protein comes from TCRdb applying MiXCR to the 5' RACE reads. The sample lists about 540,000 distinct CDR3 sequences; under 30% were seen once. These records were also assigned to another study, of T cells of mothers and their children. From that report: Three healthy Caucasian mothers served as donors, and their six children did as well.

This clonotype was obtained from a boy under 18 in good health. The chain is built from TRBV10-3 and TRBJ2-5; tentatively, D is TRBD1 (5 bases). Sequenced input: blood. CDR3 DNA sequence: TGTGCCACTAACTTGGGGCTCCAAGAGACCCAGTACTTC. Translation: CATNLGLQETQYF.